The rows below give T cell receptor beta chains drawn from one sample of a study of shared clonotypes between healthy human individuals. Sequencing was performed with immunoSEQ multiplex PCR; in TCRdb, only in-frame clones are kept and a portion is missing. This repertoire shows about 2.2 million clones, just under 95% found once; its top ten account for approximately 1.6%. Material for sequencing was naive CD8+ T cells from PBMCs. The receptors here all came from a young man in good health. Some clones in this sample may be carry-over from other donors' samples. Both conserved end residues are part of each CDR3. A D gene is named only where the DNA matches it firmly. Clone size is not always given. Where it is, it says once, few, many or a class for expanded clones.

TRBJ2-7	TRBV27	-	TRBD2	CASSTSGKGYEQYF	TGTGCCAGCAGCACTAGCGGGAAGGGGTACGAGCAGTACTTC
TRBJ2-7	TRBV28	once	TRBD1	CASSSAVTGDPYEQYF	TGTGCCAGCAGTTCGGCCGTGACAGGGGACCCCTACGAGCAGTACTTC
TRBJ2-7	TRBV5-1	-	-	CASSLLGTYEQYF	TGCGCCAGCAGCTTGTTAGGAACCTACGAGCAGTACTTC
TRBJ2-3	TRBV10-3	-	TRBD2	CAIGSGMITDTQYF	TGTGCCATCGGGAGCGGGATGATCACAGATACGCAGTATTTT
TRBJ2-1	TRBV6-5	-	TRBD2	CASSFRLALWSEQFF	TGTGCCAGCAGTTTTCGACTAGCCCTCTGGTCCGAGCAGTTCTTC
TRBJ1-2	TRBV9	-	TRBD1	CASSAGQGVNGYTF	TGTGCCAGCAGCGCCGGACAGGGCGTGAACGGCTACACCTTC
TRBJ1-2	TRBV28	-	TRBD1	CASSEWDRVVDGYTF	TGTGCCAGCAGTGAGTGGGACAGGGTGGTGGATGGCTACACCTTC
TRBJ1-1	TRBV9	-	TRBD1	CASSGTGTGLTEAFF	TGTGCCAGCAGCGGGACCGGGACAGGGCTCACTGAAGCTTTCTTT
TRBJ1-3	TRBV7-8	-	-	CASSSRTGSSGNTIYF	TGTGCCAGCAGCTCAAGGACCGGCAGCTCTGGAAACACCATATATTTT
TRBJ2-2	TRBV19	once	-	CASSGQGLQDGELFF	TGTGCCAGTAGTGGGCAGGGCCTCCAGGATGGGGAGCTGTTTTTT
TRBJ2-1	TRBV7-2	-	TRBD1	CASSFGTGKNNEQFF	TGTGCCAGCAGCTTTGGGACAGGGAAGAACAATGAGCAGTTCTTC
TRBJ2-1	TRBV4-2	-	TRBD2	CASSPRGGPGFIEQFF	TGTGCCAGCAGCCCGCGGGGGGGGCCTGGGTTTATTGAGCAGTTCTTC
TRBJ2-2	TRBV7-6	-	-	CASSDPTGELFF	TGTGCCAGCAGCGATCCTACCGGGGAGCTGTTTTTT
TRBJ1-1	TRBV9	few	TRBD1	CASSDRGRTEAFF	TGTGCCAGCAGCGACAGGGGGCGAACTGAAGCTTTCTTT
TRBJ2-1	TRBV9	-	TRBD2	CASSVVAGANEQFF	TGTGCCAGCAGCGTAGTAGCGGGAGCCAATGAGCAGTTCTTC
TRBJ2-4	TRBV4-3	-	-	CASSQGQKNIQYF	TGCGCCAGCAGCCAAGGACAGAAAAACATTCAGTACTTC
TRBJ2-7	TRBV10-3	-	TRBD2	CAISVQREATREQYF	TGTGCCATCAGTGTTCAGCGGGAGGCGACCAGGGAGCAGTACTTC
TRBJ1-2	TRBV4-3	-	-	CASSQDDTTGPNYGYTF	TGCGCCAGCAGCCAAGACGACACTACAGGGCCAAACTATGGCTACACCTTC
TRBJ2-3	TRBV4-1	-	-	CASSQLPIFGKTSDTQYF	TGCGCCAGCAGCCAACTCCCAATCTTCGGGAAAACGTCAGATACGCAGTATTTT
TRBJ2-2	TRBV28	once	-	CASSPGRENTGELFF	TGTGCCAGCAGCCCGGGACGGGAGAACACCGGGGAGCTGTTTTTT
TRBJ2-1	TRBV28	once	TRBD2	CASSLGLAGDERFF	TGTGCCAGCAGTTTAGGACTAGCGGGAGATGAACGGTTCTTC
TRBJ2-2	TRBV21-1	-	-	CASSKDNRGPNTGELFF	TGTGCCAGCAGCAAAGATAACAGGGGCCCGAACACCGGGGAGCTGTTTTTT
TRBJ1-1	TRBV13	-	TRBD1	CASSNRDRGPEEAFF	TGTGCCAGCAGCAACCGGGACAGGGGGCCGGAGGAAGCTTTCTTT
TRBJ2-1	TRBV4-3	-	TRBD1	CASSPTGNPYNEQFF	TGCGCCAGCAGCCCGACAGGGAATCCCTACAATGAGCAGTTCTTC
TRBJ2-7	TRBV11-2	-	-	CASSLVVAGYHEQYF	TGTGCCAGCAGCTTAGTAGTGGCAGGGTACCACGAGCAGTACTTC
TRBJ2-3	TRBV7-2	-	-	CASSLFGRGSDTQYF	TGTGCCAGCAGCTTATTCGGGAGAGGGTCAGATACGCAGTATTTT
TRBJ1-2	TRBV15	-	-	CATSRERGGRPYGYTF	TGTGCCACCAGCAGAGAGCGCGGCGGGAGACCATATGGCTACACCTTC
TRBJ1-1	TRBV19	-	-	CASSIGRGNTEAFF	TGTGCCAGTAGTATAGGAAGGGGGAACACTGAAGCTTTCTTT
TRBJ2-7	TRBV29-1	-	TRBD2	CSVEVPSGRDEQYF	TGCAGCGTTGAAGTCCCTAGCGGGAGGGACGAGCAGTACTTC
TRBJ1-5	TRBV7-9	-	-	CASQRGSRGPQHF	TGTGCCAGCCAACGAGGGTCGAGGGGGCCCCAGCATTTT
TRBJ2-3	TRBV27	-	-	CASREWGDTQYF	TGTGCCAGCAGGGAATGGGGAGATACGCAGTATTTT
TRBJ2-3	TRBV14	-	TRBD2	CASKGGAGVTDTQYF	TGTGCCAGCAAAGGCGGAGCGGGGGTTACAGATACGCAGTATTTT
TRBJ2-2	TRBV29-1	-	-	CSVVIAGELFF	TGCAGCGTTGTAATTGCCGGGGAGCTGTTTTTT
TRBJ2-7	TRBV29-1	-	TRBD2	CSAASGRSEEQYF	TGCAGCGCCGCGAGCGGGAGAAGTGAAGAGCAGTACTTC
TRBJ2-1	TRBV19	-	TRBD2	CASSTGTMDEQFF	TGTGCCAGTAGTACCGGGACTATGGATGAGCAGTTCTTC
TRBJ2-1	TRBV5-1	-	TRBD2	CASSPGLAGGDEQFF	TGCGCCAGCAGCCCCGGACTAGCGGGAGGGGATGAGCAGTTCTTC
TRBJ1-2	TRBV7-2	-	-	CASSKYYGYTF	TGTGCCAGCAGCAAGTACTATGGCTACACCTTC
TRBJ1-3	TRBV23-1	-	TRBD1	CASSQPGQQAGNTIYF	TGCGCCAGCAGCCAACCGGGACAGCAAGCTGGAAACACCATATATTTT
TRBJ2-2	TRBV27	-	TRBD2	CASSMIAGGPTGELFF	TGTGCCAGCAGTATGATAGCGGGAGGGCCCACCGGGGAGCTGTTTTTT
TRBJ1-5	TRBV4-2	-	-	CASSQEWGKHQPQHF	TGTGCCAGCAGCCAAGAATGGGGGAAACATCAGCCCCAGCATTTT